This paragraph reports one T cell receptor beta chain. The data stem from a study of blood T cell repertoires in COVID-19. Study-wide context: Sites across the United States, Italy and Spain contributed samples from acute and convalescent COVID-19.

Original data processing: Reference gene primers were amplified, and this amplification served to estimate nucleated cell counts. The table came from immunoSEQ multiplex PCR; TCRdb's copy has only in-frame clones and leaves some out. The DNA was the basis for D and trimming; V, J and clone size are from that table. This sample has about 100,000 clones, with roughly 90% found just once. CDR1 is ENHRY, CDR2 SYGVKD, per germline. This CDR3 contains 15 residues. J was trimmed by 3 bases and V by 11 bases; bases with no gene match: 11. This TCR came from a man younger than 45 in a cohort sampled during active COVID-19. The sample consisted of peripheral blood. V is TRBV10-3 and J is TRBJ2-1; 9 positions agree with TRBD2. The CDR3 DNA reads TGTGCCTCCTCTCCCGGGACTAGCAACTACAATGAGCAGTTCTTC. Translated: CASSPGTSNYNEQFF.